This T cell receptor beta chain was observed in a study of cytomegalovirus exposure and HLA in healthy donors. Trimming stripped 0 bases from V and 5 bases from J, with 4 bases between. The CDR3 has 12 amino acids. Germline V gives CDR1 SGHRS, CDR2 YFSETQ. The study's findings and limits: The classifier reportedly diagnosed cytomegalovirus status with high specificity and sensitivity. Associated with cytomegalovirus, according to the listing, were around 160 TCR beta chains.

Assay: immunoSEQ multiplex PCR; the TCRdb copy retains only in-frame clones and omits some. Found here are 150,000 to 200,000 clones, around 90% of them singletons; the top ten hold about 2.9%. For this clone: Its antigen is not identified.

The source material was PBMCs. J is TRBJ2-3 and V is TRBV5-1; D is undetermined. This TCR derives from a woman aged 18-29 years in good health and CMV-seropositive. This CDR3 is CASSLGVDTQYF. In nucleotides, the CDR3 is TGCGCCAGCAGCTTGGGAGTAGATACGCAGTATTTT.